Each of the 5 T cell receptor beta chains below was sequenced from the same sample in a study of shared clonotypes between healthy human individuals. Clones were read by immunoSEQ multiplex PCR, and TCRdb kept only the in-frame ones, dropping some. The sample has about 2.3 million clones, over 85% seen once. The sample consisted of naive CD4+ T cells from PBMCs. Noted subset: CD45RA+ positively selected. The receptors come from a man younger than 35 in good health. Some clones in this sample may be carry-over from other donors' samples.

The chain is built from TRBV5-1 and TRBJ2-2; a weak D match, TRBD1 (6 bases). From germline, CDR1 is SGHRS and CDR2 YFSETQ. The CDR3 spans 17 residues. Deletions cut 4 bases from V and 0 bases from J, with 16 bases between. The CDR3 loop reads CASSMGTGPSNTGELFF. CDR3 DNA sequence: TGCGCCAGCAGCATGGGAACAGGGCCTTCGAACACCGGGGAGCTGTTTTTT. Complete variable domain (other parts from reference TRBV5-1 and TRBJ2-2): KAGVTQTPRYLIKTRGQQVTLSCSPISGHRSVSWYQQTPGQGLQFLFEYFSETQRNKGNFPGRFSGRQFSNSRSEMNVSTLELGDSALYLCASSMGTGPSNTGELFFGEGSRLTVL.

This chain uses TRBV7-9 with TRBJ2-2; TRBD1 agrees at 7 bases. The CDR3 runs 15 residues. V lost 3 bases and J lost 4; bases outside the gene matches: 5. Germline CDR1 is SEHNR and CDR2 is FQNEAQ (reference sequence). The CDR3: CASSLGDSLTGELFF. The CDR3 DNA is TGTGCCAGCAGCTTGGGGGACAGCCTCACCGGGGAGCTGTTTTTT.

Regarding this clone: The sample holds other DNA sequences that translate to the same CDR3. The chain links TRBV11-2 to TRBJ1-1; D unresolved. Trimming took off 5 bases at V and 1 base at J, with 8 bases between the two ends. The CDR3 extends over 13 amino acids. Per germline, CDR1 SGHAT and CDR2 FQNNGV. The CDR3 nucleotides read TGTGCCAGCAGCCTAAGACAGAACACTGAAGCTTTCTTT. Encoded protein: CASSLRQNTEAFF.

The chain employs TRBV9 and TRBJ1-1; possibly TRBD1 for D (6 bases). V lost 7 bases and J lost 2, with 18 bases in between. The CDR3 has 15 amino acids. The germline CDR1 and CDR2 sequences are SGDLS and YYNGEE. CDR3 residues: CASSPGGGGNTEAFF. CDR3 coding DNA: TGTGCCAGCTCCCCGGGGGGGGGCGGCAACACTGAAGCTTTCTTT.

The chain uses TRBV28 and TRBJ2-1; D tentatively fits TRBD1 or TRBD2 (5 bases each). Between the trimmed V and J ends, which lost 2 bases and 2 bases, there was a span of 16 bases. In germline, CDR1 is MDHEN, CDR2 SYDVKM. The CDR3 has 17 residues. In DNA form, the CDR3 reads TGTGCCAGCAGTTTAGGCCCAGGGATGAGGGCCTACAATGAGCAGTTCTTC. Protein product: CASSLGPGMRAYNEQFF.